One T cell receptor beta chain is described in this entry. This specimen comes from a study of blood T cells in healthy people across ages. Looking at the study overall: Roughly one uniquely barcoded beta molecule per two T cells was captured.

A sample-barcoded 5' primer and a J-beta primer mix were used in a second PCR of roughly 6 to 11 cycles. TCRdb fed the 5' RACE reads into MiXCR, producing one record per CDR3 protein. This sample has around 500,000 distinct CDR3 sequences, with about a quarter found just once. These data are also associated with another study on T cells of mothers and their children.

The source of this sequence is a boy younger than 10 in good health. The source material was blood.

The CDR3 here is CASSQDGLNTDTQYF. DNA for the CDR3: TGCGCCAGCAGCCAGGACGGACTAAATACAGATACGCAGTATTTT. The chain joins TRBV5-1 to TRBJ2-3; possible D gene TRBD2, 6 bases. The V and J ends lost 4 bases and 3 bases respectively, with 15 bases between them. Germline V CDR1 and CDR2: SGHRS, YFSETQ. This CDR3 has 15 amino acids.